The rows below give T cell receptor beta chains drawn from one sample of a study of tissue-resident memory T cells in lung cancer. TCRdb re-called the reads through MiXCR, storing one row per CDR3 protein. Here the sample spans 150 to 200 distinct CDR3 sequences, 21% being singletons. The sequencing sample was made of CD103- CD8+ T cells from lung tumor tissue. The receptors originated from a human donor with treatment-naive lung cancer (subtype not recorded). CDR3s include the opening cysteine and the closing phenylalanine or tryptophan. A D gene is named only where the DNA matches it firmly. Some rows mark clone size as missing; the rest say once, few, many or name a class of expanded clone.

d_gene: TRBD2
j_gene: TRBJ2-1
v_gene: TRBV7-8
abundance: medium-sized
CDR3nt: TGTGCCAGCAGCCCTGGGACTAGCGGAGCCTACAATGAGCAGTTCTTC
CDR3aa: CASSPGTSGAYNEQFF

d_gene: NA
j_gene: TRBJ1-4
v_gene: TRBV18
abundance: few
CDR3nt: TGTGCCAGCTCACCACCTGACAACCCAACTAATGAAAAACTGTTTTTT
CDR3aa: CASSPPDNPTNEKLFF

d_gene: NA
j_gene: TRBJ1-1
v_gene: TRBV12-3/TRBV12-4
abundance: medium-sized
CDR3nt: TGTGCCAGCTCTGACTCCCGGGAGGGGGAGCGAGGAACTGAAGCTTTCTTT
CDR3aa: CASSDSREGERGTEAFF

d_gene: NA
j_gene: TRBJ1-6
v_gene: TRBV5-1
abundance: medium-sized
CDR3nt: TGCGCCAGCAGCTCCGACAGCTCCTATAATTCACCCCTCCACTTT
CDR3aa: CASSSDSSYNSPLHF

d_gene: NA
j_gene: TRBJ1-5
v_gene: TRBV5-6
abundance: hyperexpanded
CDR3nt: TGTGCCAGCAGCTTGACAGGTGGGGACAATCAGCCCCAGCATTTT
CDR3aa: CASSLTGGDNQPQHF

d_gene: TRBD2
j_gene: TRBJ2-5
v_gene: TRBV7-9
abundance: hyperexpanded
CDR3nt: TGTGCCAGCAGCAGTAGCGGGTACCAAGAGACCCAGTACTTC
CDR3aa: CASSSSGYQETQYF

d_gene: NA
j_gene: TRBJ1-1
v_gene: TRBV12-3/TRBV12-4
abundance: medium-sized
CDR3nt: TGTGCCAGCAGTTTAACGGGGCCGAACACTGAAGCTTTCTTT
CDR3aa: CASSLTGPNTEAFF

d_gene: TRBD2
j_gene: TRBJ2-1
v_gene: TRBV20-1
abundance: NA
CDR3nt: TGCAGTGCCGCCTCGCTTCGACTAGCGGGGGGTTGGAATGAGCAGTTCTTC
CDR3aa: CSAASLRLAGGWNEQFF

d_gene: NA
j_gene: TRBJ2-3
v_gene: TRBV7-2
abundance: NA
CDR3nt: TGTGCCACCATAGGGGGGGGGACAGATACGCAGTATTTT
CDR3aa: CATIGGGTDTQYF

d_gene: TRBD1
j_gene: TRBJ1-5
v_gene: TRBV6-1
abundance: NA
CDR3nt: TGTGCCAGCAGTCCCGTGACAGGGTGCAGGCCCCAGCATTTT
CDR3aa: CASSPVTGCRPQHF

d_gene: TRBD1
j_gene: TRBJ2-3
v_gene: TRBV4-2
abundance: few
CDR3nt: TGTGCCAGCAGCCAAGAATGGACAGGGGGCAGAGATACGCAGTATTTT
CDR3aa: CASSQEWTGGRDTQYF

d_gene: NA
j_gene: TRBJ1-5
v_gene: TRBV12-3/TRBV12-4
abundance: large
CDR3nt: TGTGCCAGCAGGCAAGAGTCGGGGCAGCCCCAGCATTTT
CDR3aa: CASRQESGQPQHF

d_gene: TRBD2
j_gene: TRBJ2-5
v_gene: TRBV2
abundance: hyperexpanded
CDR3nt: TGTGCCAGCAGTGAATGGGCTAGCGGGGAGACCCAGTACTTC
CDR3aa: CASSEWASGETQYF

d_gene: TRBD2
j_gene: TRBJ2-1
v_gene: TRBV12-3/TRBV12-4
abundance: hyperexpanded
CDR3nt: TGTGCCAGCAGTCCACTAGCGGGGGTTTACAATGAGCAGTTCTTC
CDR3aa: CASSPLAGVYNEQFF

d_gene: NA
j_gene: TRBJ2-7
v_gene: TRBV21-1
abundance: NA
CDR3nt: TGTGCCAGCAGCAAAGCCGAAAAGCAAAGGGACAGGGTTCCCTGGGAGCAGTACTTC
CDR3aa: CASSKAEKQRDRVPWEQYF

d_gene: NA
j_gene: TRBJ2-4
v_gene: TRBV13
abundance: hyperexpanded
CDR3nt: TGTGCCAGCAGGGGGTTTGCCAAAAACATTCAGTACTTC
CDR3aa: CASRGFAKNIQYF

d_gene: NA
j_gene: TRBJ1-2
v_gene: TRBV6-2/TRBV6-3
abundance: NA
CDR3nt: TGTGCCAGCAGTCCCGCCGGGGGAGACCGCTACTATGGCTACACCTTC
CDR3aa: CASSPAGGDRYYGYTF

d_gene: NA
j_gene: TRBJ2-1
v_gene: TRBV4-3
abundance: NA
CDR3nt: TGCGCCAGCAGCCAAGATGTGGCAGGGGAGGGGCAGGAGCAGTTCTTC
CDR3aa: CASSQDVAGEGQEQFF

d_gene: TRBD1
j_gene: TRBJ2-7
v_gene: TRBV7-2
abundance: NA
CDR3nt: TGTGCCAGCAGCCAGGGACAGGGGGACGAGCAGTACTTC
CDR3aa: CASSQGQGDEQYF